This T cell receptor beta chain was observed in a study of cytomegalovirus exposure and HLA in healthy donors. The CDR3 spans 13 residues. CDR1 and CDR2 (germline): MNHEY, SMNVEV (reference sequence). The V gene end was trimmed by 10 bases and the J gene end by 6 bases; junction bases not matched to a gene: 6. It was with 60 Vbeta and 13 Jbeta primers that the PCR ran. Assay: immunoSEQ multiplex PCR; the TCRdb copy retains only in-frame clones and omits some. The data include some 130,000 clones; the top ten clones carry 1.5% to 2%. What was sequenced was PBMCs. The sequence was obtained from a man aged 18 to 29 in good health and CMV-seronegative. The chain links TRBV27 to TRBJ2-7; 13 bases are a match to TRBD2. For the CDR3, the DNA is TGTGCCATCGGACTAGCGGGAGCCCTCGAGCAGTACTTC. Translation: CAIGLAGALEQYF.